This T cell receptor (beta chain) was obtained from a study of T-cell reconstitution after alpha-beta-depleted transplantation in children. Study-level findings and limits: Some patients' high day-60 TCRbeta diversity was attributed to recipient cells surviving conditioning. The main origin of T-cell counts and diversity one year after transplant was newly produced T cells. In patients about two months after transplant, alpha-beta T cells reportedly arose from several hundred expanded graft clones.

Remarks on this clonotype: Its specificity is unknown.

Germline V gene sequence: CDR1 SGHRS, CDR2 YFSETQ. There are 14 residues in the CDR3. V gave up 0 bases and J gave up 8 bases, with 11 bases separating them. Unique molecular identifiers were incorporated when the TCRbeta library was constructed. Each CDR3 protein is one row after TCRdb ran MiXCR on the PCR reads. The sample includes some 120,000 distinct CDR3 sequences, 10% seen only once; the top ten take less than 45%. This chain uses TRBV5-1 with TRBJ1-4, with D uncertain. This clonotype was obtained from a boy aged 2 to 9 with acute lymphoblastic leukemia, due to receive a stem cell transplant. This specimen consisted of PBMCs, obtained before TCRalphabeta/CD19-depleted stem cell transplant. The CDR3 region is CASSLGGVDEKLFF. The DNA of the CDR3 is TGCGCCAGCAGCTTGGGGGGAGTGGACGAAAAACTGTTTTTT.